One sample yielded the 18 T cell receptor beta chains listed below, sequenced in a study of T cell changes during pregnancy in multiple sclerosis. Assay: immunoSEQ multiplex PCR; the TCRdb copy retains only in-frame clones and omits some. This sample yields tens of thousands of clones, of which roughly 91% are seen a single time; approximately 0.27% belongs to the top ten. The starting material was CD4+ T cells from peripheral blood mononuclear cells, obtained in the second trimester of pregnancy. These receptors all come from a female donor with multiple sclerosis, enrolled in a pregnancy study.

The chain has TRBV5-1 and TRBJ2-7; D is possibly TRBD2 (6 bases). V lost 0 bases and J lost 3, with 10 bases in between. CDR1 and CDR2 from the germline V gene are SGHRS and YFSETQ. There are 14 residues in the CDR3. The CDR3 loop is CASSLAPGLYEQYF. As DNA, the CDR3 is TGCGCCAGCAGCTTGGCCCCGGGACTCTACGAGCAGTACTTC.

The J gene is TRBJ2-5, the V gene TRBV19; TRBD1 matches 8 bases. Germline-derived CDR1 and CDR2 are LNHDA and SQIVND (reference sequence). With 4 bases clipped from V and 2 bases from J, the junction kept 3 bases outside the gene matches. This CDR3 is 14 amino acids long. CDR3 coding DNA: TGTGCCAGTAGTACGACAGGGGTTCAAGAGACCCAGTACTTC. Amino acids: CASSTTGVQETQYF.

The DNA of the CDR3 is TGTGCCAGCAGTCCCGGGGGGGCGATGTCTGAAGCTTTCTTT. Protein: CASSPGGAMSEAFF. The chain links TRBV6-4 to TRBJ1-1; possible D gene TRBD1, 6 bases. With 5 bases removed from V and 6 bases from J, the gap between germline ends came to 16 bases. Germline CDR1 reads MRHNA; CDR2 reads SNTAGT. This CDR3 spans 14 amino acids.

The chain recombines TRBV25-1 with TRBJ2-2; no clear D gene. This CDR3 is built from 13 residues. Germline V lookup: CDR1 MGHDK, CDR2 SYGVNS. V gave up 3 bases and J gave up 4 bases, with 6 bases separating them. DNA for the CDR3: TGTGCCAGCAGTGAGGTCGGCACCGGGGAGCTGTTTTTT. Translating gives CASSEVGTGELFF.

The rearrangement joins TRBV19 to TRBJ2-3, with 11 bases identical to TRBD2. This CDR3 comprises 16 residues. Germline-derived CDR1 and CDR2 are LNHDA and SQIVND (reference sequence). The J segment lost 5 bases and the V segment lost 3 bases, leaving 7 bases of the junction unmatched. The CDR3 here is CASSIRPTSGGDTQYF. CDR3 coding DNA: TGTGCCAGTAGTATCCGCCCCACTAGCGGGGGAGATACGCAGTATTTT.

The rearrangement joins TRBV9 to TRBJ1-6; D might be TRBD1 (5 bases). CDR1 and CDR2 from the germline V gene are SGDLS and YYNGEE. V gave up 5 bases and J gave up 9 bases, with 18 bases separating them. The CDR3 covers 15 residues. The CDR3 nucleotides read TGTGCCAGCAGTGCGGGGGGGAGGGTCGGTTCACCCCTCCACTTT. Translating gives CASSAGGRVGSPLHF.

The rearrangement uses TRBV7-3 and TRBJ2-2; D remains unclear. From germline, CDR1 is SGHTA and CDR2 FQGTGA. The V end lost 5 bases, the J end lost 1 base, and 8 bases lay between the germline ends. There are 14 residues in the CDR3. The CDR3 sequence is CASSRRRNTGELFF. In DNA, the CDR3 is TGTGCCAGCAGCCGACGGAGGAACACCGGGGAGCTGTTTTTT. Full variable domain (rest looked up from reference TRBV7-3 and TRBJ2-2): GAGVSQTPSNKVTEKGKYVELRCDPISGHTALYWYRQSLGQGPEFLIYFQGTGAADDSGLPNDRFFAVRPEGSVSTLKIQRTERGDSAVYLCASSRRRNTGELFFGEGSRLTVL.

V gene TRBV7-2 combines with J gene TRBJ1-3, with 8 bases lining up with TRBD1. V lost 4 bases, J lost 0 bases, and 8 bases stayed unmatched. Germline loops: CDR1 SGHTA, CDR2 FQGNSA. The CDR3 runs to 17 residues. The CDR3 sequence is CASSSEPTGVSGNTIYF. Written as DNA, the CDR3 is TGTGCCAGCAGCTCGGAACCGACAGGGGTCTCTGGAAACACCATATATTTT.

This chain links TRBV5-1 with TRBJ1-2; 8 nucleotides match TRBD1. There are 15 residues in the CDR3. The germline CDR1 and CDR2 sequences are SGHRS and YFSETQ. J was trimmed by 2 bases and V by 4 bases; bases with no gene match: 7. CDR3 DNA: TGCGCCAGCAGCATGTGGACAGGGCCCAACTATGGCTACACCTTC. Translation: CASSMWTGPNYGYTF.

The chain recombines TRBV7-2 with TRBJ2-1; 8 nucleotides agree with TRBD2. Germline V lookup: CDR1 SGHTA, CDR2 FQGNSA. CDR3 length equals 17 residues. Trimming removed 3 bases from V and 5 bases from J; junction bases left unmatched: 12. CDR3 sequence (DNA): TGTGCCAGCAGCTTCCTATTGGGCGGGGGGCCCAACAATGAGCAGTTCTTC. It is translated as CASSFLLGGGPNNEQFF.

The chain combines TRBV6-5 with TRBJ2-1; 10 bases are a match to TRBD1. The V gene end was trimmed by 5 bases and the J gene end by 8 bases; junction bases not matched to a gene: 3. The CDR3 is 13 amino acids. Germline V lookup: CDR1 MNHEY, CDR2 SVGAGI. Here the CDR3 reads CASSRQGADEQFF. The CDR3 DNA is TGTGCCAGCAGTCGACAGGGGGCGGATGAGCAGTTCTTC.

V usage is TRBV5-1 and J usage is TRBJ2-3; 14 bases align to TRBD2. This CDR3 region has 17 residues. CDR1 SGHRS and CDR2 YFSETQ come from the germline V gene. V was pared by 6 bases and J by 1 base, with 7 bases of the junction left unmatched. The DNA for the CDR3 is TGCGCCAGCACCCAGGGACTAGCGGGGGCCCGCACAGATACGCAGTATTTT. Translated: CASTQGLAGARTDTQYF.

Written as DNA, the CDR3 is TGTGCCAGTAGTATGGGGACAGGAGCCGGGGAGCTGTTTTTT. Amino acid sequence: CASSMGTGAGELFF. The chain employs TRBV19 and TRBJ2-2; 8 bases align to TRBD1. J lost 6 bases, V lost 3 bases, and 3 bases had no gene match. CDR1 LNHDA and CDR2 SQIVND come from the germline V gene (reference sequence). CDR3 length: 14 residues. The full variable domain, rest sourced from reference TRBV19 and TRBJ2-2, is DGGITQSPKYLFRKEGQNVTLSCEQNLNHDAMYWYRQDPGQGLRLIYYSQIVNDFQKGDIAEGYSVSREKKESFPLTVTSAQKNPTAFYLCASSMGTGAGELFFGEGSRLTVL.

The chain combines TRBV11-2 with TRBJ1-6; 11 bases are a match to TRBD1. With V trimmed by 11 bases and J by 0 bases, 9 bases remained unmatched. The CDR3 consists of 17 residues. From germline, CDR1 is SGHAT and CDR2 FQNNGV. In DNA, the CDR3 is TGTGCCTCCCGGGACAGGGGGTCGAGCTCCTATAATTCACCCCTCCACTTT. The encoded protein is CASRDRGSSSYNSPLHF.

Here the CDR3 reads CASSLARANTGELFF. DNA for the CDR3: TGCGCCAGCAGCTTGGCCAGGGCAAACACCGGGGAGCTGTTTTTT. The genes are TRBV5-1 and TRBJ2-2; D perhaps matches TRBD1 (5 bases). V lost 0 bases and J lost 2, with 8 bases in between. The germline CDR1 and CDR2 sequences are SGHRS and YFSETQ. The CDR3 is 15 amino acids.

The chain is built from TRBV27 and TRBJ1-1; 8 positions agree with TRBD1. The J segment lost 4 bases and the V segment lost 4 bases, leaving 2 bases of the junction unmatched. CDR1 and CDR2 from the germline V gene are MNHEY and SMNVEV (reference sequence). The CDR3 consists of 13 residues. The CDR3 DNA reads as TGTGCCAGCAGTTATACAGGGGGCACTGAAGCTTTCTTT. The encoded protein is CASSYTGGTEAFF.

CDR3 sequence reads: CASSQVGTEGNTIYF. CDR3 coding DNA: TGTGCCAGCAGCCAAGTGGGGACAGAGGGAAACACCATATATTTT. V gene TRBV4-2 combines with J gene TRBJ1-3, with 7 bases aligning to TRBD1. Germline V gene lookup returns CDR1 LGHNA and CDR2 YNFKEQ. The junction had 4 bases not matched to a gene; V was cut back by 1 base and J by 4 bases. The length of the CDR3 is 15 residues.

The V call is TRBV10-3, the J call TRBJ2-5, with 7 positions matching TRBD1. Germline V lookup: CDR1 ENHRY, CDR2 SYGVKD. After removal of 6 bases from V and 6 bases from J, the junction contained 7 bases not matched to a gene. CDR3 length equals 13 residues. DNA for the CDR3: TGTGCCATCAGCGCGGACAGGCCTAAGACCCAGTACTTC. Translated: CAISADRPKTQYF.